This T cell receptor beta chain was found in a study of cytomegalovirus exposure and HLA in healthy donors. As for the study in general: In an early release, HLA-typed donors contributed some 88 million unique TCR sequences.

Germline CDR1 is SGHTA and CDR2 is FQGTGA. With 5 bases removed from V and 2 bases from J, the gap between germline ends came to 18 bases. The CDR3 loop spans 16 amino acids. Study results and caveats: TCR beta sequences numbering 15,000 to 20,000 were associated with HLA alleles at 0.05 false discovery rate in a later analysis.

As to this clone: Its antigen is not identified.

Vbeta (60) and Jbeta (13) primers were used in the PCR. Profiled with immunoSEQ multiplex PCR; TCRdb holds only in-frame clones, not every one. The sample yields over 200,000 clones, 82% seen once. Every donor was a healthy person donating bone marrow. This rearrangement joins TRBV7-3 to TRBJ2-5; D is possibly TRBD1 (6 bases). The specimen was PBMCs. The sequence was collected from a woman between 35 and 50 years old in good health and CMV-seropositive. CDR3 nucleotide sequence: TGTGCCAGCAGCCCCAGGGGAGCCCGGCCGCAAGAGACCCAGTACTTC. Translation gives CASSPRGARPQETQYF. The whole variable domain, remainder taken from reference TRBV7-3 and TRBJ2-5, is GAGVSQTPSNKVTEKGKYVELRCDPISGHTALYWYRQSLGQGPEFLIYFQGTGAADDSGLPNDRFFAVRPEGSVSTLKIQRTERGDSAVYLCASSPRGARPQETQYFGPGTRLLVL.